Described below is a single T cell receptor beta chain sequence and its context. Antigen: not known. The CDR3 does not close with the conserved phenylalanine or tryptophan, likely indicating a read error. The data originate from a study of neurological immune-mediated disorders. Study findings and constraints: Across subjects, expanded clones had no CDR3 amino acid sequences in common, pointing to private repertoires in all groups.

As for the cDNA, it was generated by 5'RACE with 10-nucleotide random UMIs. The yield of each sequencing run was over 170 million TCR-beta sequences from 15-18 subjects. In TCRdb, the 5' RACE reads were re-called with MiXCR into one record per CDR3 protein. The table includes approximately 100,000 distinct CDR3 sequences, around 3.3% detected once. V was cut by 5 bases and J by 2 bases, with 1 base left in between. The CDR3 runs to 11 residues. Per germline, CDR1 SGHTA and CDR2 FQGNSA. The receptor's source is a woman aged 18-29 years with multiple sclerosis. The specimen was PBMCs. This chain links TRBV7-2 with TRBJ2-1, with D uncertain. The CDR3 DNA sequence: TGTGCCAGCAGCCCCTACAATGAGCAGTTCAAC. Amino acid sequence: CASSPYNEQFN.